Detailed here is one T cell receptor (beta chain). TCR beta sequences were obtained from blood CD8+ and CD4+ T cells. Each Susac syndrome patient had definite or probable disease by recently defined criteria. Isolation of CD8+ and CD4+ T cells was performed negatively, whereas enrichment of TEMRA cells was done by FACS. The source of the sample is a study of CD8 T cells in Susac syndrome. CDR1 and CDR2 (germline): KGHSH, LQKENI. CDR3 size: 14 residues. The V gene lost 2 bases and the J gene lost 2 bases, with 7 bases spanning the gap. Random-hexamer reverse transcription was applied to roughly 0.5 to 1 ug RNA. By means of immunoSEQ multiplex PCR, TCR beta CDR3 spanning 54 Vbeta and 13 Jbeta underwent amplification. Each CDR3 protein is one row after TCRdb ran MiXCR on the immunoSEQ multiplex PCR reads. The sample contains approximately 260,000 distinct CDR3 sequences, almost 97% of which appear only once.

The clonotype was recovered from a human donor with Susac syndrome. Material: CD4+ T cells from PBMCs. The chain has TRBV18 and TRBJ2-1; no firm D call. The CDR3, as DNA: TGTGCCAGCTCACCAAGAGACCCCTACAATGAGCAGTTCTTC. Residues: CASSPRDPYNEQFF.